This TCR beta chain derives from a study of blood T cell repertoires in COVID-19 (dated by TCRdb to 2018 to 2021). A note on the overall study: Collaborator samples came from the United States, Italy and Spain and covered acute and convalescent phases of COVID-19. The material from the prospective study consisted of cDNA or gDNA derived from T cells, B-cell-depleted T cells, or PBMCs. The dataset comprised deeply sampled blood TCRbeta repertoires from subjects exposed to, actively infected with, or recovered from COVID-19. The repertoires were released in a freely available public database intended as a resource for research on the immune response to SARS-CoV-2. Samples were obtained from the ongoing ImmuneRACE study (first 160 participants) and from 1,254 subjects provided by 6 global collaborators. The sample metadata nearly always contained a de-identified subject ID, COVID-19 status, age in years and sex. HLA class I and class II types, where available, came from metadata supplied by the sample provider rather than from assay-based typing.

TCRbeta CDR3 regions were amplified from genomic DNA by means of the immunoSEQ Assay, a bias-controlled multiplex PCR. The authors' pipeline ran thus. Nucleated cell counts per sample were estimated from amplification of reference gene primers within the assay. To quantify the absolute abundance of each unique TCRbeta CDR3 rearrangement, sequence reads were collapsed and filtered. For each sample, productive Simpson clonality was calculated as the square root of Simpson's diversity index across productive rearrangements. TCRdb took this table from immuneACCESS and kept in-frame rearrangements with V and J called. Such tables lack part of the clones; where checked against another copy, unresolved V genes explain under half of the gap, and the rest is unexplained. V and J calls and clone size follow that table, whereas D and trimming were derived from the DNA. This sample comprises about 290,000 clones, around 89% of them detected only once. The ten largest clones take up roughly 4.8% of the sample.

V is pared back by 6 bases and J by 5 bases, with 11 bases lying between the germline termini. CDR1 is given as MNHEY and CDR2 as SVGEGT, both from the germline V gene. The CDR3 holds 12 amino acids from the cysteine to the phenylalanine. Only the CDR3 DNA is retained, 36 bases long and in frame from the first base. Collaborating institutions collected whole blood in K2EDTA tubes following their own protocols. For TCRbeta analysis, collaborator samples were shipped as frozen whole blood, as isolated PBMCs, or as DNA extracted from either sample type. Note on this clone: No antigen is known for it. No base quality values were provided; no much bigger clone lies one nucleotide off.

General study outcomes and caveats: How much clinical and demographic metadata was included differed by source and by participant, and the metadata was provided uncurated.

This receptor was obtained from a man aged 40-55 years with acute or convalescent COVID-19. The sequenced sample was peripheral blood. The sequence joins TRBV6-2 or TRBV6-3 to TRBJ2-7, and possibly TRBD1, on 6 matching bases. The nucleotides are TGTGCCAGCAGCTATAGGGACAACGAGCAGTACTTC. This sequence encodes CASSYRDNEQYF.